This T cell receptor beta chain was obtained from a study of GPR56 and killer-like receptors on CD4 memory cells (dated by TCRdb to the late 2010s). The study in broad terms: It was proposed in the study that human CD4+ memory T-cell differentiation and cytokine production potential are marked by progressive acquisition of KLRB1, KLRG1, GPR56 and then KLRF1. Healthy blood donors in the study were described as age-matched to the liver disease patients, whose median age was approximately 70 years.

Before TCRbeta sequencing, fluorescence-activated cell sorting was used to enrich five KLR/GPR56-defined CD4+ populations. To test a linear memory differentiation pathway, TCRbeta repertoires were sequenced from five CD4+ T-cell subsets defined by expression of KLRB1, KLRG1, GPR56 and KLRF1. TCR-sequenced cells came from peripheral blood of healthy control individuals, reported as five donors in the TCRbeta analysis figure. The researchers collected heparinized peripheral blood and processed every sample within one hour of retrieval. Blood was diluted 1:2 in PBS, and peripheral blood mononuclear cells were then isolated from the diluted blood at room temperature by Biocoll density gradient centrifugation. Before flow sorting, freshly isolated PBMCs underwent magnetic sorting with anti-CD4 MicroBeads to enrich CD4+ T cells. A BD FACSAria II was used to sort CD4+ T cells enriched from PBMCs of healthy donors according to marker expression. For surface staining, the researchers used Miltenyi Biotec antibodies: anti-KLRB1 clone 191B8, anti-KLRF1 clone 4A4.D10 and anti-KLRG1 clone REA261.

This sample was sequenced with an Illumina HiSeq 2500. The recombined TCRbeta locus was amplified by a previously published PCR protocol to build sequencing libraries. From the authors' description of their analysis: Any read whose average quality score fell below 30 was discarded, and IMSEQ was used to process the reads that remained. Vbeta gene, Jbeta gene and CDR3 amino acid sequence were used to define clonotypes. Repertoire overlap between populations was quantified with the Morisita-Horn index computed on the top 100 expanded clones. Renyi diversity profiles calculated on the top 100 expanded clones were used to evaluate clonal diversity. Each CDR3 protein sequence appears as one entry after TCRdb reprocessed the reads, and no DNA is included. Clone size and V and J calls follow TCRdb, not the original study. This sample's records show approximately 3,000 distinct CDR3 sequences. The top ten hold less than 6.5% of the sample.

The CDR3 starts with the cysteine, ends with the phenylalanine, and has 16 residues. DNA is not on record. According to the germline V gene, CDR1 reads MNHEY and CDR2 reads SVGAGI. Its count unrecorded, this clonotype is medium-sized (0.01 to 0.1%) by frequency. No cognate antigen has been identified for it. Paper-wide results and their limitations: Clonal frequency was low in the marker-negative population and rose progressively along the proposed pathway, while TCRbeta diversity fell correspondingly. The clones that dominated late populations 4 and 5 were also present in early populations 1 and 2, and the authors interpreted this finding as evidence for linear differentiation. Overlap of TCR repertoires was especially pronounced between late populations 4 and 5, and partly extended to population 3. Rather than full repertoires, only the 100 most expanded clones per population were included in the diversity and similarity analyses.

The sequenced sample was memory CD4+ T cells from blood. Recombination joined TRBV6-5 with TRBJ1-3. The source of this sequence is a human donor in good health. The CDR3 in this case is CASSYSRASSGNTIYF.